This T cell receptor (beta chain) comes out of a study of cytomegalovirus exposure and HLA in healthy donors. Study-wide results and limits: CMV antigen specificity of a few CMV-associated chains was confirmed in vitro. High specificity and sensitivity for cytomegalovirus status were reported for the classifier. Trimming of TCR beta V- and J-genes showed a link, identified in a later analysis, to a missense DCLRE1C variant. Across donors, sequencing depth was assumed by presence/absence analyses to be roughly uniform.

Vbeta (60) and Jbeta (13) primers were used in the PCR. Generated by immunoSEQ multiplex PCR, the TCRdb table keeps only in-frame clones and is missing some. The sample has about 150,000 clones, more than 75% seen once. To note about this clone: As yet, its antigen is unknown.

V lost 0 bases to trimming and J lost 1 base, with 4 bases between them. The germline gives CDR1 SGHRS, CDR2 YFSETQ. The CDR3 sequence is 13 residues long. The receptor comes from a woman between 40 and 50 years old in good health and CMV-seronegative. The sequencing sample was made of PBMCs. The V gene is TRBV5-1, the J gene TRBJ2-5; D is unclear. As DNA, the CDR3 is TGCGCCAGCAGCTTGGGAGTCCAAGAGACCCAGTACTTC. Translated: CASSLGVQETQYF.